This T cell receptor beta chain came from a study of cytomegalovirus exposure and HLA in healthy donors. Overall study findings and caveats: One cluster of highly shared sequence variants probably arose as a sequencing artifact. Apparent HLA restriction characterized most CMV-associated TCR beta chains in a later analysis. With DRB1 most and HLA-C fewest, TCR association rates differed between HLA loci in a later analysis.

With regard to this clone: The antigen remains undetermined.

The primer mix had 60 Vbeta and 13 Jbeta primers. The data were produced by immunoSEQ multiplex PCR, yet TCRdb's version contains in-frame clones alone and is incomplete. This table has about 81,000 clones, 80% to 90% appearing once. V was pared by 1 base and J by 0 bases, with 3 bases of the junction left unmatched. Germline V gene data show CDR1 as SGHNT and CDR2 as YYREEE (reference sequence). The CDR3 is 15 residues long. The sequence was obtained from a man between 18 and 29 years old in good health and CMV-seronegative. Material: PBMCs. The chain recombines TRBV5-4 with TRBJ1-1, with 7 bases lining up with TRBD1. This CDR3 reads CASSLWTGVNTEAFF. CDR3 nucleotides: TGTGCCAGCAGCTTGTGGACAGGCGTGAACACTGAAGCTTTCTTT.